The sequence of this TCR beta chain was determined in a study of blood T cells in healthy people across ages (dated by TCRdb to between 2014 and 2017). At the level of the whole study: In model experiments, template switching captured roughly one uniquely barcoded TCR beta cDNA molecule for every two T cells. The study analyzed two additional independent replicas of 1 million unique cDNA reads from the same blood draw for two donors, one aged 18 to 30 and one aged 80 or older. Donors of different ages were randomly distributed across sequencing lanes to avoid experimental bias. The donors were split into four age groups: young (average roughly 15 years), middle-aged (39), aged (about 56) and long-lived (under 90). The study measured age-related changes in TCR beta repertoire diversity using deep sequencing normalized with unique cDNA molecular identifiers. Overall study results and their limits: The percentage of naive T cells measured by flow cytometry correlated strongly with observed TCR beta diversity. Because the CMV infection status of the donors was unknown, age-related changes in expanded clonotypes may potentially have been confounded. Since profiling was done on bulk unsorted PBMCs, naive and antigen-experienced compartments could not be conclusively compared. The long-lived group showed more naive CD4+ T cells, fewer expanded clones and increased TCR diversity than the aged group, suggesting age selection. Observed TCR beta diversity per million T cells fell roughly linearly with age, and a significant reduction was already apparent by age roughly 40. Estimates of total diversity from one million sequenced T cells were regarded as lower bounds and underestimates.

To prepare the library, 5' RACE was applied. A second PCR of roughly 7 to 11 cycles was performed with a sample-barcoded 5' primer and a J-beta primer mix. A template-switch 5' adaptor carrying 12 random nucleotides introduced a unique molecular identifier onto each TCR beta cDNA molecule. Each sample yielded at least 3 million CDR3-containing paired-end reads. All of the RNA was converted into first-strand cDNA using the Mint cDNA synthesis kit, with a TRBC-specific oligonucleotide serving as the primer. Following uracil-DNA glycosylase treatment, a first 18-cycle PCR with universal primers M1SS and BC2_uni_R was performed on all cDNA. The published analysis was carried out like this. Each sample was normalized by randomly selecting 1 million high-quality reads, each carrying a distinct molecular identifier. Instead of being binned into consensus sequences, reads that shared molecular identifiers were thrown out. MiTCR, set to a Q25 quality threshold and the strictest error-elimination algorithm, was used for CDR3 identification, clonotype clustering and error correction. A nonparametric unseen species model using Euler transformation provided a lower-bound estimate of total TCR beta diversity. Clones were called with MiXCR by TCRdb after fastp trimmed the public reads at Q25, and only in-frame beta chains were retained. CDR3 protein sequences are deduplicated, and each keeps its most common genes and DNA. TCRdb, rather than the study authors, made the V and J calls. Counted in this sample were around 2 million distinct CDR3 sequences; roughly two fifths of them appeared once. The ten largest clones add up to approximately 22% of the sample.

Reading from cysteine to phenylalanine, the CDR3 counts 14 amino acids. CDR3 DNA is the only sequence kept; it has 42 bases, read in frame from the first base. In the germline V gene (reference sequence), CDR1 corresponds to MNHNY and CDR2 to SVGAGI. V lost 10 bases and J lost 4 bases, and the count of bases not matched to a germline gene is 7. The approximately 40 donors, aged 6 to 90 years, were systemically healthy Caucasian individuals from Russia. Approximately 9.3 milliliters of peripheral blood were drawn from each donor into EDTA-treated Vacutainer tubes. Ficoll-Paque density-gradient centrifugation was used to isolate PBMCs, with at least 7 million per sample. Total RNA, at least 5 micrograms per sample, was extracted from PBMCs with Trizol reagent. Naive CD45RAhigh/CD27high T cell percentages were measured by flow cytometry on a PBMC aliquot from every donor. The table lists this clonotype with a few counts. It lacks a known antigen. No base quality information exists; no much larger clone differs at one position.

The TCR was taken from a human donor in good health. The specimen was blood. The rearranged chain carries TRBV6-6 and TRBJ2-3, with TRBD2 identical over 11 junction bases. CDR3 sequence: CATSSGGPSDTQYF. The sequenced DNA: TGTGCCACATCTAGCGGGGGGCCCTCAGATACGCAGTATTTT.